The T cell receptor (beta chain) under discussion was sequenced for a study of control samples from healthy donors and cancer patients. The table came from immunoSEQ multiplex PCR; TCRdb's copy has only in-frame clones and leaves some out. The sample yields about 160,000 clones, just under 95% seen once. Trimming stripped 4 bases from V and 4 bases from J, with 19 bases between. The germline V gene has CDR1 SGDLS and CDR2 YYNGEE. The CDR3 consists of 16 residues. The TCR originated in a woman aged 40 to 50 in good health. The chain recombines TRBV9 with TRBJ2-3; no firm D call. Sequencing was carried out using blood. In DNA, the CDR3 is TGTGCCAGCAGCCTCCAGCGTTACGGGTCGGCAGATACGCAGTATTTT. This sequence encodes CASSLQRYGSADTQYF.